The rows below give T cell receptor beta chains drawn from one sample of a study of regulatory T cells in long-lasting Graves disease. TCRdb processed the multiplex PCR reads anew with MiXCR; each CDR3 protein has one entry. The top ten clones hold under 15% of a sample with about 460,000 distinct CDR3 sequences, roughly 23% of them seen once. Sample: peripheral blood mononuclear cells (PBMCs), taken when the disease was refractory, from a patient treated with antithyroid drugs. The receptor source for this set is a female donor with Graves disease. The CDR3 runs from the conserved cysteine through the conserved F or W. A D gene is named only where the DNA matches it firmly. Rows may omit the clone size; those that give it use once, few, many or a size class.

j_gene | d_gene | v_gene | abundance | CDR3nt | CDR3aa
TRBJ1-5 | . | TRBV7-2 | many | TGTGCCAGCAGCCCCGGCGGAGGGGTTCAGCCCCAGCATTTT | CASSPGGGVQPQHF
TRBJ1-2 | TRBD1 | TRBV12-3/TRBV12-4 | many | TGTGCCAGCAGTCCGTGGGGACAGGGAAACTATGGCTACACCTTC | CASSPWGQGNYGYTF
TRBJ2-2 | . | TRBV11-3 | many | TGTGCCAGCACCCCGACCGGGGGAACCGGGGAGCTGTTTTTT | CASTPTGGTGELFF
TRBJ1-5 | . | TRBV5-6 | . | TGTGCCAGCAGCTTGGGAGGAAGGGCAGGGGCGAAACAGCCCCAGCATTTT | CASSLGGRAGAKQPQHF
TRBJ2-7 | . | TRBV13 | few | TGTGCCAGCAGCTTAGGCCCGGTGGGCCTTTTTTCCTACGAGCAGTACTTC | CASSLGPVGLFSYEQYF
TRBJ1-1 | . | TRBV28 | many | TGTGCCAGCAGTTTATTGGAGGAAAGGCGGATGAACACTGAAGCTTTCTTT | CASSLLEERRMNTEAFF
TRBJ2-7 | TRBD1 | TRBV4-3 | once | TGCGCCAGCAGCCAACCTGGACAGGGTATAATGTACGAGCAGTACTTC | CASSQPGQGIMYEQYF
TRBJ1-5 | . | TRBV28 | many | TGTGCCAGCAGTACTTCACGGGCGGGTGACAATCAGCCCCAGCATTTT | CASSTSRAGDNQPQHF
TRBJ1-2 | . | TRBV4-2 | . | TGTGCCAGCAGCCAAGAGAGGCAGGACTATGGCTACACCTTC | CASSQERQDYGYTF
TRBJ2-7 | . | TRBV6-9 | many | TGTGCCAGCAGTTACGAGGACAGCTCCTACGAGCAGTACTTC | CASSYEDSSYEQYF
TRBJ1-1 | . | TRBV5-6 | few | TGTGCCAGCAGCCCCCGGTCCTTAGGGGCTGAAGCTTTCTTT | CASSPRSLGAEAFF
TRBJ1-2 | TRBD1 | TRBV29-1 | many | TGCAGCATAACAGGGGTGAACTATGGCTACACCTTC | CSITGVNYGYTF
TRBJ1-5 | TRBD1 | TRBV28 | many | TGTGCCAGCAGATCCGGGACAGGGGGCCTTCAGCCCCAGCATTTT | CASRSGTGGLQPQHF
TRBJ2-7 | . | TRBV20-1 | few | TGCAGTGCTAGGCCCGGGATAGCCTACGAGCAGTACTTC | CSARPGIAYEQYF
TRBJ2-7 | TRBD1 | TRBV7-9 | once | TGTGCCAGCGAACCCGGGACAGGGTTTCCCTACGAGCAGTACTTC | CASEPGTGFPYEQYF
TRBJ2-5 | TRBD2 | TRBV2 | many | TGTGCCAGCAGTTCCCGACTAGCGGGGCGACGGGAGACCCAGTACTTC | CASSSRLAGRRETQYF
TRBJ2-5 | . | TRBV5-4 | . | TGTGCCAGCAGCGCCAAGGGGTGGCAGACCCAGTACTTC | CASSAKGWQTQYF
TRBJ2-3 | . | TRBV12-3/TRBV12-4 | few | TGTGCCAGCAGTTGGCCGCGACAGACAGTGAGCACAGATACGCAGTATTTT | CASSWPRQTVSTDTQYF
TRBJ2-4 | TRBD2 | TRBV11-3 | many | TGTGCCAGCAGCACGGGGCAGCGGGGAAACATTCAGTACTTC | CASSTGQRGNIQYF
TRBJ2-5 | . | TRBV27 | . | TGTGCCAGCGCTGGTGATAACCCCCAAGAGACCCAGTACTTC | CASAGDNPQETQYF
TRBJ2-2 | . | TRBV28 | many | TGTGCCAGCAGTCTCATTTCGGAAGCCACGAACACCGGGGAGCTGTTTTTT | CASSLISEATNTGELFF
TRBJ1-5 | . | TRBV6-2/TRBV6-3 | many | TGTGCCAGCAGGGCCCCGACAGTTTATAGCAATCAGCCCCAGCATTTT | CASRAPTVYSNQPQHF
TRBJ2-2 | TRBD1 | TRBV29-1 | . | TGCAGCGTGTCCGGGACAGGGAGTTCGGGGGAGCTGTTTTTT | CSVSGTGSSGELFF
TRBJ1-5 | . | TRBV6-1 | few | TGTGCCAGCAGCCCCATAGACGGTCAGCCCCAGCATTTT | CASSPIDGQPQHF
TRBJ1-1 | . | TRBV19 | few | TGTGCCAGTAGTATTGGTCGTCACAGGAACACTGAAGCTTTCTTT | CASSIGRHRNTEAFF
TRBJ1-2 | TRBD1 | TRBV20-1 | few | TGCAGTGCTAGAGACTTCACCCAACAGGGGGCGAATGGCGGCTACACCTTC | CSARDFTQQGANGGYTF
TRBJ1-2 | TRBD1 | TRBV28 | . | TGTGCCAGCAGTCCGTCGGACAGGGACCTCTATGGCTACACCTTC | CASSPSDRDLYGYTF
TRBJ1-3 | . | TRBV9 | . | TGTGCCAGCAGCAACTTAGCGGACAGATCTGGAAACACCATATATTTT | CASSNLADRSGNTIYF
TRBJ1-1 | . | TRBV6-2/TRBV6-3 | many | TGTGCCAGCAGCACAGGATACACTGAAGCTTTCTTT | CASSTGYTEAFF
TRBJ2-5 | . | TRBV30 | . | TGTGCCTGGAGTGTACGTAGACCAGAGACCCAGTACTTC | CAWSVRRPETQYF
TRBJ2-7 | . | TRBV12-5 | few | TGTGCTAGTGGTTTGGTGACAGGCTTTTCCTACGAGCAGTACTTC | CASGLVTGFSYEQYF
TRBJ1-4 | . | TRBV6-1 | many | TGTGCCAGCACCACTCAGGAGACTAATGAAAAACTGTTTTTT | CASTTQETNEKLFF
TRBJ2-4 | TRBD2 | TRBV28 | many | TGTGCCAGCAGTTCTAGCGGGAGAAACATTCAGTACTTC | CASSSSGRNIQYF
TRBJ1-5 | TRBD1 | TRBV9 | few | TGTGCCAGCAGCGCGGGGACAGGGGATAGCAATCAGCCCCAGCATTTT | CASSAGTGDSNQPQHF
TRBJ2-3 | . | TRBV7-9 | . | TGTGCCAGCAGCTCGGGGTGGGGCAGCACAGATACGCAGTATTTT | CASSSGWGSTDTQYF
TRBJ2-5 | TRBD1 | TRBV7-9 | few | TGTGCCAACAGCTCAGGACAGGGAAGGCAAGAGACCCAGTACTTC | CANSSGQGRQETQYF
TRBJ2-6 | . | TRBV9 | few | TGTGCCAGCAGCGTAGGAACCTACGTCCCGTTCTCTGGGGCCAACGTCCTGACTTTC | CASSVGTYVPFSGANVLTF
TRBJ2-1 | TRBD1 | TRBV12-3/TRBV12-4 | few | TGTGCCAGCAGTTCCTTGGACAGGGTCTACAATGAGCAGTTCTTC | CASSSLDRVYNEQFF
TRBJ2-7 | . | TRBV13 | . | TGTGCCAGCAGCCCTTCAGGCGGGATGGTCCACCAGTACTTC | CASSPSGGMVHQYF
TRBJ2-5 | TRBD1 | TRBV28 | many | TGTGCCAGCAGCCTGGGACAGGGAAGGGGGAGACAAGAGACCCAGTACTTC | CASSLGQGRGRQETQYF
TRBJ1-1 | . | TRBV19 | once | TGTGCCAGTAGGACAGATTTCATCACTGAAGCTTTCTTT | CASRTDFITEAFF
TRBJ1-4 | . | TRBV11-2 | . | TGTGCCAGCAGCTCGGGGGGATGGGGGCCGTACAATGAAAAACTGTTTTTT | CASSSGGWGPYNEKLFF
TRBJ1-1 | . | TRBV19 | . | TGTGCCAGTAGTATAGTAGAGGCGGTCCGAGGCACTGAAGCTTTCTTT | CASSIVEAVRGTEAFF
TRBJ2-7 | . | TRBV7-3 | many | TGTGCCAGCAGCTTACAAGGCAGGGACAATGGCGAGCAGTACTTC | CASSLQGRDNGEQYF
TRBJ2-5 | . | TRBV29-1 | . | TGCAGCGTTGAGAAGCAGACCCAGTACTTC | CSVEKQTQYF
TRBJ2-2 | . | TRBV5-4 | . | TGTGCCAGCAGCTTGAAGGGGGGGTCGACCGGGGAGCTGTTTTTT | CASSLKGGSTGELFF
TRBJ2-3 | TRBD2 | TRBV28 | few | TGTGCCAGCAGAAAAACTAGCGGGAACACAGATACGCAGTATTTT | CASRKTSGNTDTQYF
TRBJ1-4 | . | TRBV19 | few | TGTGCCAGTAGTATCCCGCAGCCTAGTAAACTGTTTTTT | CASSIPQPSKLFF
TRBJ1-2 | TRBD1 | TRBV9 | . | TGTGCCAGCAGCGGAGGGGGCGACGACTATGGCTACACCTTC | CASSGGGDDYGYTF
TRBJ1-6 | . | TRBV15 | few | TGTGCCACCAGCAGAGATCGGCAATCCCCCTCACCCCTCCACTTT | CATSRDRQSPSPLHF
TRBJ1-1 | . | TRBV5-6 | . | TGTGCCAGCAGCTTGGCCGGCGGATCGAACACTGAAGCTTTCTTT | CASSLAGGSNTEAFF
TRBJ2-7 | . | TRBV24-1 | . | TGTGCCACCAGTGATTTGGGGGTAGAGCAGTACTTC | CATSDLGVEQYF
TRBJ2-7 | . | TRBV28 | few | TGTGCCAGCAGCTTACCCACCGACAGGACCTACGAGCAGTACTTC | CASSLPTDRTYEQYF
TRBJ2-7 | . | TRBV6-5 | many | TGTGCCAGCAGTTACGCACAGGGACAAACCTACGAGCAGTACTTC | CASSYAQGQTYEQYF
TRBJ2-7 | TRBD1 | TRBV30 | few | TGTGCCTGGGACAGGGGGAACGAGCAGTACTTC | CAWDRGNEQYF
TRBJ2-7 | . | TRBV4-3 | many | TGCGCCAGCAGCCAAGGACCACAGTCGTACGAGCAGTACTTC | CASSQGPQSYEQYF
TRBJ2-7 | TRBD2 | TRBV6-2/TRBV6-3 | . | TGTGCCAGCAGTCTCCGAAGTGGACTAGCGGGAAAGTACTTC | CASSLRSGLAGKYF
TRBJ1-4 | TRBD1 | TRBV12-5 | many | TGTGCTAGTGGTCGACAGGGCAATGAAAAACTGTTTTTT | CASGRQGNEKLFF